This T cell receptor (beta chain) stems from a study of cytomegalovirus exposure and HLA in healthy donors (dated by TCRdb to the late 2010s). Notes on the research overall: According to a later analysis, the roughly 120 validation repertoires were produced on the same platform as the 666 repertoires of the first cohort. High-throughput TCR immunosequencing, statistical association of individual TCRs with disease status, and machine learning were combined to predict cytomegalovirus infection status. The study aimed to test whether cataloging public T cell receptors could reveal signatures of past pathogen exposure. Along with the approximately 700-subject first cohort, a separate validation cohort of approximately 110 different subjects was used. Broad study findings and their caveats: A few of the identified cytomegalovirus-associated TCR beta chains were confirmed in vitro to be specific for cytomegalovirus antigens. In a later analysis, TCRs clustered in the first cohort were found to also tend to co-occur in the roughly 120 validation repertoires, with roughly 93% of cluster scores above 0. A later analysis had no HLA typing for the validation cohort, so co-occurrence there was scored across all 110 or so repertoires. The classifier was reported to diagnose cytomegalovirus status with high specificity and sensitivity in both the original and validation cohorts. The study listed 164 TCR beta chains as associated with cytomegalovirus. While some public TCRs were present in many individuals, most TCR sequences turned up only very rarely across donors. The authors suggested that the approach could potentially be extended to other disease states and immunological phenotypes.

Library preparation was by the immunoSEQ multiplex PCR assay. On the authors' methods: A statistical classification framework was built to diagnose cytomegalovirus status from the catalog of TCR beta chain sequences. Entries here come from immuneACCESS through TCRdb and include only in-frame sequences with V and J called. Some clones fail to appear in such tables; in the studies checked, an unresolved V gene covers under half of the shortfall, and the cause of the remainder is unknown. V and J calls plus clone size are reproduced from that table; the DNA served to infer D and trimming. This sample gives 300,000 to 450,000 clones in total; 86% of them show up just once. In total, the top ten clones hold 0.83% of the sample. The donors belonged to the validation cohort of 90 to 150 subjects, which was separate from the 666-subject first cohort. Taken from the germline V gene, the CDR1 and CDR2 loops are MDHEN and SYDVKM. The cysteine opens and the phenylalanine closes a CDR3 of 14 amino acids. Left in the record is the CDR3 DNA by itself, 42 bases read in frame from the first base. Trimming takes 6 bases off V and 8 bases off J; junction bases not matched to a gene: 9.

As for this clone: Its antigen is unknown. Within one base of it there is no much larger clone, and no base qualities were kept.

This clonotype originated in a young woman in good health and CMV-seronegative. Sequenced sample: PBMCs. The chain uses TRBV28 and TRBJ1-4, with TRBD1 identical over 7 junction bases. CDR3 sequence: CASRSTGMEEKLFF. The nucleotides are TGTGCCAGCAGATCGACAGGGATGGAGGAAAAACTGTTTTTT.